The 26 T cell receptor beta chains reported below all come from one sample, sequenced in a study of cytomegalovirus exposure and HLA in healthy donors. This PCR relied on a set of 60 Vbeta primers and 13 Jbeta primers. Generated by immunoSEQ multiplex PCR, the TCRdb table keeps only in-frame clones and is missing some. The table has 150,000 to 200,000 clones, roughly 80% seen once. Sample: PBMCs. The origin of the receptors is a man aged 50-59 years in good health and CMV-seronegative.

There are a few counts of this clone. Here the CDR3 DNA reads TGTGCCATCAGTGAGTCTCAGGGGCAGTTCTTC. Translating gives CAISESQGQFF. This chain joins TRBV10-3 and TRBJ2-1, with D possibly matching TRBD1 (5 bases). This CDR3 region has 11 residues. Trimming pared 0 bases from V and 12 bases from J, leaving 6 bases between. Germline assignment: CDR1 ENHRY and CDR2 SYGVKD.

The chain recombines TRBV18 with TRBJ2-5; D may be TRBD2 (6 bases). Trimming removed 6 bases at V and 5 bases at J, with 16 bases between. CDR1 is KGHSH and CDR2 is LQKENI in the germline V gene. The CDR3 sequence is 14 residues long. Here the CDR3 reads CASSRDLSMETQYF. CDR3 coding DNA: TGTGCCAGCTCGCGGGACCTGTCGATGGAGACCCAGTACTTC.

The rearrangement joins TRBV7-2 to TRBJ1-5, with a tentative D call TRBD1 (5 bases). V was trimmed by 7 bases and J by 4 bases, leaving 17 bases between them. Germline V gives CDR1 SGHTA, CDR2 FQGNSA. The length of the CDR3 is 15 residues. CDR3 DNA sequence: TGTGCCAGCACCTGGACCGGGACTGATAATCAGCCCCAGCATTTT. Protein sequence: CASTWTGTDNQPQHF. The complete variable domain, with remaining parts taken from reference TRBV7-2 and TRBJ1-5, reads GAGVSQSPSNKVTEKGKDVELRCDPISGHTALYWYRQSLGQGLEFLIYFQGNSAPDKSGLPSDRFSAERTGGSVSTLTIQRTQQEDSAVYLCASTWTGTDNQPQHFGDGTRLSIL.

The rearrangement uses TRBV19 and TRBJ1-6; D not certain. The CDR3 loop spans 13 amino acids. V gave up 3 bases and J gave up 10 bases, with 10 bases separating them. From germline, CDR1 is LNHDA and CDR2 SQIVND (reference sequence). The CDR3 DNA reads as TGTGCCAGTAGTATGGGAGGAGGGTCACCCCTCCACTTT. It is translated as CASSMGGGSPLHF.

The CDR3 is CASRGGGSYNSPLHF. The CDR3 DNA reads TGTGCCAGCAGAGGGGGAGGGTCCTATAATTCACCCCTCCACTTT. The genes are TRBV6-9 and TRBJ1-6; the D gene is possibly TRBD1 (6 bases). Deletions cut 6 bases from V and 1 base from J, with 10 bases between. Germline-derived CDR1 and CDR2 are MNHGY and SVAAGI. The CDR3 totals 15 residues.

CDR3 nucleotide sequence: TGTGCCAGCGGGGAGAATTCACCCCTCCACTTT. As protein: CASGENSPLHF. The chain carries TRBV6-6 and TRBJ1-6; D remains unclear. Germline CDR1 is MNHNY and CDR2 is SVGAGI (reference sequence). V lost 8 bases and J lost 7, with 6 bases in between. CDR3 length: 11 residues.

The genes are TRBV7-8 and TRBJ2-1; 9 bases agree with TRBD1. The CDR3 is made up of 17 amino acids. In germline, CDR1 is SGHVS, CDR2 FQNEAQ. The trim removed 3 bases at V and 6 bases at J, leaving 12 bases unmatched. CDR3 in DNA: TGTGCCAGCAGCTTCATCCCCCAGACAGGGGGTGTCAATGAGCAGTTCTTC. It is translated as CASSFIPQTGGVNEQFF.

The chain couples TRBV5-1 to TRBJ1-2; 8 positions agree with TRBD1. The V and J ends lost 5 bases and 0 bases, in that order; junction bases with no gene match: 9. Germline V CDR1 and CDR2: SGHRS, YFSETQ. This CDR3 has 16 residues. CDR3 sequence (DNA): TGCGCCAGCAGAGATCACAGGGGGACAGCTAACTATGGCTACACCTTC. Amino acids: CASRDHRGTANYGYTF.

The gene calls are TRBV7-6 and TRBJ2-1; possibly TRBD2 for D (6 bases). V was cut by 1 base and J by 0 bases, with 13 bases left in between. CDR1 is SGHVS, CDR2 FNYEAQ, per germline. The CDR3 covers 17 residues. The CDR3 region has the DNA TGTGCCAGCAGCTTAGGAATGTACGGGGGCTCCTACAATGAGCAGTTCTTC. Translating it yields CASSLGMYGGSYNEQFF.

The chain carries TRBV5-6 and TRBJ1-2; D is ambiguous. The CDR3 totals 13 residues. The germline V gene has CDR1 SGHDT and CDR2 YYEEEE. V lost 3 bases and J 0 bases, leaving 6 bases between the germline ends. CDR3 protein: CASSSTPNYGYTF. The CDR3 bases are TGTGCCAGCAGCTCGACACCTAACTATGGCTACACCTTC.

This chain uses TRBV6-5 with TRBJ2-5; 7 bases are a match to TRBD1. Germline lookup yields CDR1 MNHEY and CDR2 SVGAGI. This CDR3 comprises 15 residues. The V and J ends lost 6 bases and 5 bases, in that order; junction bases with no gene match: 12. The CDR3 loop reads CASRRSKGAVETQYF. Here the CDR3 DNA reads TGTGCCAGCAGACGCTCTAAGGGGGCGGTCGAGACCCAGTACTTC.

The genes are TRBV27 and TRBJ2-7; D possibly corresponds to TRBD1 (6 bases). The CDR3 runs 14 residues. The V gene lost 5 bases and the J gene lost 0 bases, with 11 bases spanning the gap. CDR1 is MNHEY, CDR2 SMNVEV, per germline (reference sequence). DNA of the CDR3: TGTGCCAGCAGTAACCGCAGGGGCTCCTACGAGCAGTACTTC. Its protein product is CASSNRRGSYEQYF.

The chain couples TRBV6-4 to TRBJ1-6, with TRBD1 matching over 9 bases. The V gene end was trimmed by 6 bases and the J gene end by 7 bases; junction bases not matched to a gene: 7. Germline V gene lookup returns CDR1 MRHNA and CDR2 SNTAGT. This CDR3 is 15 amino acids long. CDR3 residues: CASSLRTGANSPLHF. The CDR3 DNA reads TGTGCCAGCAGCTTACGGACAGGGGCCAATTCACCCCTCCACTTT.

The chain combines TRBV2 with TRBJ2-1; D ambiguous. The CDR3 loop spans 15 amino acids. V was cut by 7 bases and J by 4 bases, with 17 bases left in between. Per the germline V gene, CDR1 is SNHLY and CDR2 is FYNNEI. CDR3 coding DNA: TGTGCCAGCACCCTACTACCCTCCCTTTACAATGAGCAGTTCTTC. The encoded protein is CASTLLPSLYNEQFF.

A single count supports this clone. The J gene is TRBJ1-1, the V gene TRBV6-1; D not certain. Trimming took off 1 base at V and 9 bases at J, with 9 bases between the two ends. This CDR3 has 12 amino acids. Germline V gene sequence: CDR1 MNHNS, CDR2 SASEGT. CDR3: CASSEGLQKAFF. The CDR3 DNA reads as TGTGCCAGCAGTGAAGGCCTACAGAAAGCTTTCTTT.

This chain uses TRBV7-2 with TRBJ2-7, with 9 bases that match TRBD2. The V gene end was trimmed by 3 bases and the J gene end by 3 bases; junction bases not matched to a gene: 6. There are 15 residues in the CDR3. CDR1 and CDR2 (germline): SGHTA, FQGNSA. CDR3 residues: CASSFSGGAGYEQYF. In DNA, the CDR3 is TGTGCCAGCAGCTTTAGCGGGGGTGCGGGCTACGAGCAGTACTTC.

CDR3 DNA sequence: TGTGCCATCAGTGAGTCGGAGGGGTCGGCTGAAAAACTGTTTTTT. It is translated as CAISESEGSAEKLFF. The V gene is TRBV10-3, the J gene TRBJ1-4, with D possibly being TRBD1 (5 bases). The V end was cut by 0 bases, the J end by 7 bases, with 12 bases between. The CDR3 consists of 15 residues. The germline V gene has CDR1 ENHRY and CDR2 SYGVKD.

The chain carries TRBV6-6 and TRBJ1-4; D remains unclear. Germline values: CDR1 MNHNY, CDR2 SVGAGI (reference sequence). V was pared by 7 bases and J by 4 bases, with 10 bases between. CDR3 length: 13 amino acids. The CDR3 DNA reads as TGTGCCAGCACGGTTTTTTATAATGAAAAACTGTTTTTT. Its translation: CASTVFYNEKLFF.

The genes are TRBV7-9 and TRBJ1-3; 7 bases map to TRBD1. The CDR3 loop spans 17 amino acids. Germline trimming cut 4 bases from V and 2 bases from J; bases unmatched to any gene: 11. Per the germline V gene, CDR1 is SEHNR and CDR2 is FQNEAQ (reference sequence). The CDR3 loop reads CASSSTDRLYTGNTIYF. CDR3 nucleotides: TGTGCCAGCAGCTCCACGGACAGGCTATATACTGGAAACACCATATATTTT.

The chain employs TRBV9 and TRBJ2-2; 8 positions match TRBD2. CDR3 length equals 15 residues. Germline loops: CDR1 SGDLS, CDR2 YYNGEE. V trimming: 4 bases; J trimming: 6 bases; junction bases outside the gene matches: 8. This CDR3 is CASSLRPGGAGELFF. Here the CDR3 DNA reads TGTGCCAGCAGCCTGCGCCCGGGGGGGGCCGGGGAGCTGTTTTTT. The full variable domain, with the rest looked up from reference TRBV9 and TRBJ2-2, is DSGVTQTPKHLITATGQRVTLRCSPRSGDLSVYWYQQSLDQGLQFLIQYYNGEERAKGNILERFSAQQFPDLHSELNLSSLELGDSALYFCASSLRPGGAGELFFGEGSRLTVL.

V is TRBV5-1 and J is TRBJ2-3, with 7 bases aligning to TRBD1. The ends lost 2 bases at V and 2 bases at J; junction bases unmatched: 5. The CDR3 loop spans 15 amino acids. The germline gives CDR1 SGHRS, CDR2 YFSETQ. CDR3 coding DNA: TGCGCCAGCAGCTTAGGAGACAGGGCCACAGATACGCAGTATTTT. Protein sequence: CASSLGDRATDTQYF. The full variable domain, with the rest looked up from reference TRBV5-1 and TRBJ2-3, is KAGVTQTPRYLIKTRGQQVTLSCSPISGHRSVSWYQQTPGQGLQFLFEYFSETQRNKGNFPGRFSGRQFSNSRSEMNVSTLELGDSALYLCASSLGDRATDTQYFGPGTRLTVL.

The CDR3 DNA reads TGTGCCAGCAGCTTAGCCCAGGGGGCCGATGAGCAGTTCTTC. It translates to CASSLAQGADEQFF. The chain links TRBV7-9 to TRBJ2-1, with 8 bases identical to TRBD1. V was pared by 0 bases and J by 8 bases, with 3 bases of the junction left unmatched. The CDR3 loop spans 14 amino acids. The germline CDR1 and CDR2 sequences are SEHNR and FQNEAQ (reference sequence).

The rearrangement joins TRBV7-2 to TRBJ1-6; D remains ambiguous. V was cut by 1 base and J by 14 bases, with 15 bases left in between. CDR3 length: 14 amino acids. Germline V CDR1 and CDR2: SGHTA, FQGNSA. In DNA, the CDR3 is TGTGCCAGCAGCTTAGAAGGGCGGGGAAGGGCCCTCCACTTT. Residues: CASSLEGRGRALHF.

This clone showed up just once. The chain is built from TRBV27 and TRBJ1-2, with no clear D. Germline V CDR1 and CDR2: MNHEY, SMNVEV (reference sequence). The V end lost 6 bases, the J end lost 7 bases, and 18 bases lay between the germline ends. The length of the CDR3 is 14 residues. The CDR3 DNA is TGTGCCAGCAGACCGGGCGGAGGGCTCTCTGGCTACACCTTC. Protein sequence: CASRPGGGLSGYTF.

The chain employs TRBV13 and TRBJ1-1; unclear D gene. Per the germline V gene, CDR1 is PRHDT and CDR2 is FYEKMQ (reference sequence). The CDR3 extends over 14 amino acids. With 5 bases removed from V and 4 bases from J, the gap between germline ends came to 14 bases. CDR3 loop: CASSPRRIRTEAFF. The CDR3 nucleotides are TGTGCCAGCAGCCCCAGGAGGATTCGCACTGAAGCTTTCTTT.

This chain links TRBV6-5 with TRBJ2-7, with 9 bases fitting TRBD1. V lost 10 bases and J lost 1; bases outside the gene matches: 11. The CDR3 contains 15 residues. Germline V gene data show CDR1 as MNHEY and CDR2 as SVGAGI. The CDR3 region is CATRPSGTGSYEQYF. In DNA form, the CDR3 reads TGTGCCACCCGACCATCCGGGACAGGGTCCTACGAGCAGTACTTC.